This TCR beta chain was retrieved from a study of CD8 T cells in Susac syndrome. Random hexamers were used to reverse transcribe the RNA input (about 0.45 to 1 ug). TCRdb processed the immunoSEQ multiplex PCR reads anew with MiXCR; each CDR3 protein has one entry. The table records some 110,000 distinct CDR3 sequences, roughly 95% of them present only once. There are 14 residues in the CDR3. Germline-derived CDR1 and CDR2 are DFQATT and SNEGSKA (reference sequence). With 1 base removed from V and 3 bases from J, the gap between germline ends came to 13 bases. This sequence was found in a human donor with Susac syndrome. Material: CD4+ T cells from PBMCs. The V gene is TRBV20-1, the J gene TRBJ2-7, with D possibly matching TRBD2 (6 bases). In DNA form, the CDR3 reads TGCAGTGCTAGAGGCGGTAGCGGCCTCTACGAGCAGTACTTC. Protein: CSARGGSGLYEQYF.